This T cell receptor beta chain was sequenced in a study of cytomegalovirus exposure and HLA in healthy donors. CDR1 and CDR2 (germline): SGHTA, FQGTGA. The CDR3 has 15 residues. V was shortened by 1 base and J by 3 bases, with 13 bases between the two germline ends. The study ran its PCR with 60 Vbeta and 13 Jbeta primers. In the original workflow: Unique TCR beta chains totaled roughly 80 million in a later count, with roughly 12 million of them shared. Measured with immunoSEQ multiplex PCR; TCRdb has only the in-frame clones, and not every one. V, J and clone size are those of that table, while D and trimming were read from the DNA. The table records fewer than 200,000 clones, roughly 71% of them present only once. Study-wide points: A few CMV-associated chains proved CMV antigen-specific in vitro. Reports showed the classifier diagnosing cytomegalovirus status with high specificity and sensitivity.

Turning to this clone: What it binds is unknown.

The chain combines TRBV7-3 with TRBJ2-7; D remains ambiguous. The TCR originated in a girl between 5 and 17 years old in good health and CMV-seronegative. The sequenced sample consisted of PBMCs. The CDR3 region is CASSLKVGSDYEQYF. CDR3 bases: TGTGCCAGCAGCTTAAAGGTGGGCAGTGACTACGAGCAGTACTTC.